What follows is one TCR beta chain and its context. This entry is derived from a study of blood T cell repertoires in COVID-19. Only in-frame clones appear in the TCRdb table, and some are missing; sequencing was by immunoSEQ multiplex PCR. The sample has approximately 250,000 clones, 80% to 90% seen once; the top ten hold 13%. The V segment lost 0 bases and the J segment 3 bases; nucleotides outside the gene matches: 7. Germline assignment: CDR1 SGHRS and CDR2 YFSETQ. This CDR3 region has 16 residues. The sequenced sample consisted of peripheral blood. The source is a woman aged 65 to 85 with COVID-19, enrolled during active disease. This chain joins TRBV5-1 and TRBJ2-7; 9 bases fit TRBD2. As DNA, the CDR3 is TGCGCCAGCAGCTTGGGGTCTAGCGGGGTTAACTACGAGCAGTACTTC. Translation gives CASSLGSSGVNYEQYF. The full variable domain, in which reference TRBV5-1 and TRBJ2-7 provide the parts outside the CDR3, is KAGVTQTPRYLIKTRGQQVTLSCSPISGHRSVSWYQQTPGQGLQFLFEYFSETQRNKGNFPGRFSGRQFSNSRSEMNVSTLELGDSALYLCASSLGSSGVNYEQYFGPGTRLTVT.